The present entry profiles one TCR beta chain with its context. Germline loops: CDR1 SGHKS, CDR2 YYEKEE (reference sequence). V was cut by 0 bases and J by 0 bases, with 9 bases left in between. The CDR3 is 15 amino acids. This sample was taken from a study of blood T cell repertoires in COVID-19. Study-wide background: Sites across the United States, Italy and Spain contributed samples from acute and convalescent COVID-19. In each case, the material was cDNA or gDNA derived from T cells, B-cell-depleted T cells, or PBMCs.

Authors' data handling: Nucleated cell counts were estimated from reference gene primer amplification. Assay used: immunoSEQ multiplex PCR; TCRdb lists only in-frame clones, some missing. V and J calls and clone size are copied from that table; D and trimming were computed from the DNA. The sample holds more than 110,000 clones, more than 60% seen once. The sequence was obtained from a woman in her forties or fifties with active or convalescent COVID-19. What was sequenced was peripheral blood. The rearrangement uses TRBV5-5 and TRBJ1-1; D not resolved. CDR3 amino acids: CASSLVQLMNTEAFF. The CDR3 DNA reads TGTGCCAGCAGCTTGGTCCAGTTAATGAACACTGAAGCTTTCTTT.